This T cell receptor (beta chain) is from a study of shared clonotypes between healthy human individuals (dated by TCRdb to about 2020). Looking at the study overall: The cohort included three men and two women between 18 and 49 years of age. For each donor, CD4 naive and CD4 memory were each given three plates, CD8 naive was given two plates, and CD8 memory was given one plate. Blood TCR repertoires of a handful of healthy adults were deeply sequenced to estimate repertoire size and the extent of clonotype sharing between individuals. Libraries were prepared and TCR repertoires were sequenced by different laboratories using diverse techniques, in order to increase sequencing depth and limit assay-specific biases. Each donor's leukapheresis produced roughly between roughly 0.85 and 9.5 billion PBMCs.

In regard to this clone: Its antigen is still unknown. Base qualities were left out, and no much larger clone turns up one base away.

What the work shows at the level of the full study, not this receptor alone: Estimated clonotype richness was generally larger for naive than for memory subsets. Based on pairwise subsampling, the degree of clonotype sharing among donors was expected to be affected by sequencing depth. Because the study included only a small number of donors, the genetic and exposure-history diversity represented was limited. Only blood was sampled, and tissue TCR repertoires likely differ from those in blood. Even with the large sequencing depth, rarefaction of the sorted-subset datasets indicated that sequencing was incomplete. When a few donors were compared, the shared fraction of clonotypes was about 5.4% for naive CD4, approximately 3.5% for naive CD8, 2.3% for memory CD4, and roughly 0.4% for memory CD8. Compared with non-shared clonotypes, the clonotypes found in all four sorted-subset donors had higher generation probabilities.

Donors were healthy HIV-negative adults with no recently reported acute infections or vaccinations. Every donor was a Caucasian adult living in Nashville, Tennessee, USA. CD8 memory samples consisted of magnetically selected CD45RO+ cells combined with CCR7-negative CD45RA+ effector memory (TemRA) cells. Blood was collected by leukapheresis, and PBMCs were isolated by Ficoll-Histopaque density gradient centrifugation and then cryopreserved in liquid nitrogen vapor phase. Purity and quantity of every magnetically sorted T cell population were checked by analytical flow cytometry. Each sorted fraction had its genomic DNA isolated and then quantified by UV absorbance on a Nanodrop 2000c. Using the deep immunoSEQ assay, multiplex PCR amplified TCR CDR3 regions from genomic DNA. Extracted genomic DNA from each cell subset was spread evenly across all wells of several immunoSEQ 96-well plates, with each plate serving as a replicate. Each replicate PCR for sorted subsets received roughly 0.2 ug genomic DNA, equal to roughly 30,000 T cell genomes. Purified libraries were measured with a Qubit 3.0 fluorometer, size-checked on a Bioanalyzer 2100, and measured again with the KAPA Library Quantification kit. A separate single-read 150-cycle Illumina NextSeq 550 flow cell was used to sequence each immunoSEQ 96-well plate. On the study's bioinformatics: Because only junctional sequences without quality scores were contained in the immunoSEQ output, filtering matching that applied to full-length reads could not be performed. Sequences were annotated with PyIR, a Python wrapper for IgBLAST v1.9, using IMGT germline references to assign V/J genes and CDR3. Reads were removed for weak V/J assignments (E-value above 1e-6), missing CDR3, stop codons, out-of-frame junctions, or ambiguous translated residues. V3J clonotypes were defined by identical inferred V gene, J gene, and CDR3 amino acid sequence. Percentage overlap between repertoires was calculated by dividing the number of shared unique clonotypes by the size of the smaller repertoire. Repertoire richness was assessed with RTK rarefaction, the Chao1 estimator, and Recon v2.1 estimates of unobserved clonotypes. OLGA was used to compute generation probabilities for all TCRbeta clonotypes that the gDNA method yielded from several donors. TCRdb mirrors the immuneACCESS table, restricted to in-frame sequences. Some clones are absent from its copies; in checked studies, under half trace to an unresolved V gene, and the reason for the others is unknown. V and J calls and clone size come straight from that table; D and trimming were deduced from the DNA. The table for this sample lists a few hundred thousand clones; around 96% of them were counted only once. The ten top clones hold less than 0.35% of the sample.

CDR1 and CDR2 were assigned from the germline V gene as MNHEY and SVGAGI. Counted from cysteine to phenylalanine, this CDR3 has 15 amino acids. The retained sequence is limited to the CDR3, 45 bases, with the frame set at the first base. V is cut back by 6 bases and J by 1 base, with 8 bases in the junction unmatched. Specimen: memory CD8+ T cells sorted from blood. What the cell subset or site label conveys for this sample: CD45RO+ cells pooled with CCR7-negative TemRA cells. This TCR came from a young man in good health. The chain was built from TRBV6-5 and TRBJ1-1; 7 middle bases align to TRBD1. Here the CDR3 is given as CASRSTGASNTEAFF. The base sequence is TGTGCCAGCAGATCCACAGGGGCCTCGAACACTGAAGCTTTCTTT.